Sequencing of this T cell receptor (beta chain) was carried out in a study of T cells after yellow fever vaccination (dated by TCRdb to the late 2010s). With regard to the full study: The SMART-Seq v4 Ultra Low Input RNA kit was used to prepare libraries from fractions with low cell numbers. Blood was drawn at multiple timepoints before and after primary and secondary immunization, with bulk PBMC replicates and cell subsets isolated. Two healthy male donors made up the cohort, one aged 18 to 29 years and the other aged 30 to 40 years. To follow T-cell clones before and after primary and booster YFV17D yellow fever vaccination, bulk TCR alpha and beta repertoires were sequenced over time.

A word on this clonotype: Its antigen is not yet known. No base qualities exist here, and no much larger clone lies one base off it.

Study-level results and caveats: The study included only a couple of donors, which limits how far the findings can be generalized. Most clones expanded after primary vaccination (almost 97% of CD4 and about 85% of CD8) were re-detected after the booster, suggesting that broad memory maintenance occurred. Compared with the primary T-cell response, the secondary T-cell response was faster but weaker, reaching its peak on day 5 rather than on day 15. Computational filtering was needed because FACS-sorted repertoires could contain abundant contaminating clonotypes from the bulk population. A small fraction of clonotypes appeared in both the CD4 and CD8 compartments, likely as a result of convergent recombination.

This specimen's treatment or condition label, per the study, means: live attenuated yellow fever vaccine strain. At each blood-draw timepoint, two biological replicates of bulk PBMCs were obtained. A standard Ficoll-Paque protocol was used to isolate PBMCs from peripheral blood. RNA was extracted with TriZol from bulk PBMCs, CD4 and CD8 fractions, and dextramer-positive and dextramer-negative fractions. Sequencing took place on an Illumina NovaSeq 6000. TCR cDNA was made using 5'RACE template switching, a step that added a universal primer site and unique molecular identifiers. cDNA synthesis was primed from both the TCR alpha and TCR beta constant segments. Library amplification involved two PCR steps, and the second step added sample barcodes and sequencing adapters. Sequencing of the libraries was done on either Illumina HiSeq 2500 (2x100 bp) or NovaSeq (2x150 bp). The original methods were these. MIGEC was used to demultiplex reads and collapse the reads into UMI consensus sequences, and MiXCR was used for V(D)J alignment. Vaccine-responding clonotypes were defined with edgeR using replicate PBMC samples, requiring FDR below 0.01 and a log2 fold change above 5 up to day 15. CD4 or CD8 identity was assigned to each bulk clonotype according to whether the clonotype was present at higher abundance in the sequenced CD4 repertoire or the sequenced CD8 repertoire. TCRdb handled the public reads itself, with Q25 trimming in fastp and clone calling in MiXCR, and kept productive beta chains. Rows merge per CDR3 protein into single entries with the most common DNA and genes. The V and J calls come from TCRdb's annotation, not from the publication. The sample contains about 300,000 distinct CDR3 sequences, approximately 3.9% of them found a single time. Clones ranked in the top ten supply about 24% of the sample.

V is reduced by 6 bases and J by 4 bases, leaving a spacing of 15 bases between them. The CDR1 and CDR2 encoded by the germline V gene are SGHTS and YDEGEE. The CDR3 has 14 amino acids, counting the end cysteine and phenylalanine. CDR3 DNA only is kept here, 42 bases in frame from base 1. This material consisted of PBMCs, taken 5 days after the yellow fever booster vaccination. This receptor was identified in a man aged 18 to 30 who received the YFV17D yellow fever vaccine. This chain joins TRBV5-8 to TRBJ2-3, with the D gene tentatively TRBD1 or TRBD2, based on 7 matching bases in each. In nucleotides, the sequence is TGTGCCAGCACCAGGGGGGGGCTCCCAGATACGCAGTATTTT. Translation gives CASTRGGLPDTQYF.